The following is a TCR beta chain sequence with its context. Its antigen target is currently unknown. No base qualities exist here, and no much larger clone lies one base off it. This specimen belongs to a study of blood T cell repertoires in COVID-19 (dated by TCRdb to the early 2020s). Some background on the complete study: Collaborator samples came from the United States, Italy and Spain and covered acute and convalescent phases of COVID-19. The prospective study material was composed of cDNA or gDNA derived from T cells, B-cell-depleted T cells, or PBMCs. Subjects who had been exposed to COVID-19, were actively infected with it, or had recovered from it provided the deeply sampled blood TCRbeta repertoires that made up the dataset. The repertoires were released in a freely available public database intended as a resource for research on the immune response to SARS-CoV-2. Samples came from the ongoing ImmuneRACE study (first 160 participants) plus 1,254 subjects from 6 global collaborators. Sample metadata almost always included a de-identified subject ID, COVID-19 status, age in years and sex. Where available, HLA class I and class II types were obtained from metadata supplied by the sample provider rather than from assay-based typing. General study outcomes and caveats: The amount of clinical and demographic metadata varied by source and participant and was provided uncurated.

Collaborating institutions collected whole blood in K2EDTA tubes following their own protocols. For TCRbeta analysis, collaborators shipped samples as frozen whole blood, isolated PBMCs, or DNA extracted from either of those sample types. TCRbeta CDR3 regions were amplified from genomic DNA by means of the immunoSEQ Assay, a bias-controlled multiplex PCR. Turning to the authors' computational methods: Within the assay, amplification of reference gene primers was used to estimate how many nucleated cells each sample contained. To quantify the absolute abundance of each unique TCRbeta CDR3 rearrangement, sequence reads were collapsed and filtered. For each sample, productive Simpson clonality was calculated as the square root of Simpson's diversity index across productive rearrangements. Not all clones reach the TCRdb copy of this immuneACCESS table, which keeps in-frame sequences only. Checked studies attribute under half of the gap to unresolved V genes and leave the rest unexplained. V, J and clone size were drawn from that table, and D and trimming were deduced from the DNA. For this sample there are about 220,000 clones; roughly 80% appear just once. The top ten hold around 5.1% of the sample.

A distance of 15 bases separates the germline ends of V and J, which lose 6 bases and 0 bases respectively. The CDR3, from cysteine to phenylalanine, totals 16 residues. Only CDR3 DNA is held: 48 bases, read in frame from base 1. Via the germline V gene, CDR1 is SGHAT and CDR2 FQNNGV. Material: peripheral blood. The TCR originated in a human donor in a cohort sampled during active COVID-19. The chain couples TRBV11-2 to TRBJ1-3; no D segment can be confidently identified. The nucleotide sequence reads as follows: TGTGCCAGCAGTTCGTGGCGGATCGACTCTGGAAACACCATATATTTT. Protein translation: CASSSWRIDSGNTIYF.